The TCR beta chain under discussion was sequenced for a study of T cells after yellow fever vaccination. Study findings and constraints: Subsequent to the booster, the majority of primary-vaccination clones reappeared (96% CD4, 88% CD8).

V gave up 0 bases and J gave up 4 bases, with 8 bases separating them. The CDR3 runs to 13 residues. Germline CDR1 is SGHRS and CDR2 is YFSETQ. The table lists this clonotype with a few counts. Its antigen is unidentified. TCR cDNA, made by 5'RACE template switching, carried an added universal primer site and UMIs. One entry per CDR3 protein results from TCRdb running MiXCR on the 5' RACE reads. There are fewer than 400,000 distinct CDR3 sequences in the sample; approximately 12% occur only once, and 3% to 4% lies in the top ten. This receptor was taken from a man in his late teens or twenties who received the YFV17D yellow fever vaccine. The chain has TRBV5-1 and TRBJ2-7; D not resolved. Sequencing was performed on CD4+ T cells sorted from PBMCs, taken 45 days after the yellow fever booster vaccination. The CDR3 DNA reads TGCGCCAGCAGCTTGGGTGGGGTATACGAGCAGTACTTC. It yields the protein CASSLGGVYEQYF.